What follows describes a single T cell receptor (beta chain). This clone's antigen is unknown. Base quality data are lacking; no much larger clone is found one base away. The cohort consisted of 650 to 700 healthy bone marrow donors. At the time of sampling, every cohort member was nominally healthy, though immune exposures that went unrecorded were likely present. CMV serostatus was recorded as positive for 250 to 300 and negative for about 55% of the roughly 670 cohort members, whereas no CMV serostatus was recorded for the donor in question. A peripheral blood sample was provided by each donor, and peripheral blood mononuclear cells were used for TCR beta sequencing. The Qiagen DNeasy Blood Extraction Kit was used to extract genomic DNA from the blood cell samples. This specimen comes from a study of cytomegalovirus exposure and HLA in healthy donors (dated by TCRdb to about 2017). Study-wide context: According to an earlier analysis of 450 to 650 of the donors, roughly 180 million T cells yielded over 100 million unique TCR beta sequences and about 300 Gb of sequence data. About 310 gigabases of sequencing data and 70 million to 100 million unique TCR sequences were included in an early release covering 550 to 650 HLA-typed donors. Of the roughly 400 genotyped donors, approximately 82% fell in the genetic ancestry cluster associated with self-reported Caucasian donors. The study aimed to test whether signatures of past pathogen exposure could be identified by cataloging public T cell receptors. The study profiled the T cell repertoires of hundreds of subjects by immunosequencing and related them to cytomegalovirus serostatus. In addition to the first cohort of 666 subjects, a separate validation cohort of 130 or so different subjects was used. To predict cytomegalovirus infection status, the study combined high-throughput TCR immunosequencing, statistical association of individual TCRs with disease status, and machine learning. A later analysis re-examined previously published TCR beta repertoires from just over 650 donors and added high-resolution HLA genotyping to investigate patterns of TCR occurrence. In the later analysis, no new phenotypic data were used to find candidate immune exposures; instead, reliance was placed on TCR beta sequences and their occurrence across donors. In an earlier analysis of about 590 of the donors, high-throughput TCR beta sequencing was used to judge whether each TCR beta V gene segment behaved as functional or pseudogenic. Alongside the repertoire data, information on donor age, sex, ethnicity and CMV serostatus was compiled. In a later genetic analysis, genome-wide SNP genotypes for about three fifths of the roughly 670 donors were used, and that subset was treated as a discovery cohort. Every discovery cohort repertoire had been produced on one sequencing platform. Class I and class II HLA loci were covered by the typing at four-digit resolution. The number of typed donors differed by locus: roughly 629-640 for A, B, C, DRB1 and DQB1; approximately 540 for DQA1; approximately 610 for DPA1; and roughly 470 for DPB1. About five DR-DQ haplotypes were handled as single units for association and clustering, since linkage in the cohort was strong. Among 350 to 400 genotyped donors of the cohort, an average of roughly 240,000 unique TCR beta nucleotide sequences were sequenced per donor, roughly 20% of them non-productive.

What the work shows at the level of the full study, not this receptor alone: The authors suggested that the approach could potentially be extended to other disease states and immunological phenotypes. The only immune exposure information available for the cohort was CMV serostatus. Linkage disequilibrium might explain the correlated functional status among segregating V segments, but an unknown experimental factor could not be ruled out. Sequencing depth was assumed to be roughly uniform across donors in the presence/absence analyses, though that assumption may not hold. A later analysis found that HLA-associated TCR beta chains were more clonally expanded and had lower generation probabilities than equally common non-associated chains. The study listed 164 TCR beta chains as associated with cytomegalovirus. This cohort had only TCR beta chains sequenced, and the lack of alpha or paired-chain data limited which features could be detected. A later genetic analysis associated a missense DCLRE1C variant with V-gene and J-gene trimming of TCR beta chains, and an independent cohort replicated the association. A later genetic analysis reported fewer N-insertions in productive TCRs among donors in an Asian-associated ancestry cluster than the approximately 670-donor mean. Most TCR sequences were seen in very few donors, while some public TCRs were found in many individuals. The sequencing pipeline was judged likely to have produced a cluster of highly shared sequence variants as a technical artifact. According to a later analysis, parvovirus B19, influenza, CMV and Epstein-Barr virus appeared linked to several top co-occurrence clusters. A later analysis associated 16,951 TCR beta sequences with specific HLA alleles at a false discovery rate of 0.05. Because counts were too low, seventeen rarely observed V segments, including chromosome 9 orphons, were excluded from the earlier analysis of a few hundred of the donors. Cytomegalovirus status was reported to be diagnosed by the classifier with high specificity and sensitivity in both the original and validation cohorts. Some IMGT-functional V segments, including TRBV6-2 and TRBV6-3, could not be distinguished by the 87-base-pair reads and were therefore excluded. Because some donors lacked HLA typing at each locus, the association tests relied only on the typed subset. Broadly in line with IMGT annotations, most TCR beta V segments showed up in productive rearrangements about 90% or about 30% of the time in an earlier analysis of roughly 590 of the donors. Most CMV-associated TCR beta chains appeared to be HLA-restricted in a later analysis, and the HLA associations seemed to be driven largely by CMV exposure. Three of the identified cytomegalovirus-associated TCR beta chains were confirmed in vitro to be specific for cytomegalovirus antigens. A further reported finding was that TCR beta sequences accurately predicted the HLA-A and HLA-B alleles for most subjects in the first cohort. In a later analysis, the rate of TCR association differed among HLA loci, with DRB1 alleles having the most associated TCRs and HLA-C alleles having the fewest. When HLA alleles, especially DR and DQ, strongly co-occurred, attributing TCR associations to individual alleles was difficult.

The trim is 6 bases for V and 0 bases for J, with a gap of 12 bases between the germline ends. The germline V gene (reference sequence) specifies LNHDA as CDR1 and SQIVND as CDR2. The CDR3 goes from the cysteine to the phenylalanine over 15 residues. Only the CDR3 DNA is retained, 45 bases long and in frame from the first base. The method was the immunoSEQ multiplex PCR assay. For the multiplex PCR, a mixture combining 60 forward primers for TCR Vbeta segments and 13 reverse primers for TCR Jbeta segments was used. The CDR3 region of rearranged TCR beta genes was amplified from genomic DNA with a multiplex PCR assay. Amplified TCR beta libraries were sequenced as 87-base-pair reads on the Illumina HiSeq System. The study's processing was this. A later analysis tallied approximately 87 million unique TCR beta chains across the 600 to 700 repertoires, and approximately 12 million of those chains were shared by two or more donors. A nearest-neighbor algorithm error-corrected the raw reads and collapsed the reads into unique sequences, merging closely related sequences to remove PCR and sequencing errors. CDR3 sequences were aligned to IMGT reference sequences to assign V, D and J gene segments. Each retained sequence needed at least a six-nucleotide match to both a V gene segment and a J gene segment. Rearrangements were called productive when the CDR3 lacked stop codons and stayed in frame with V and J; all others were non-productive. Following IMGT convention, CDR3 was defined as the stretch from the second conserved V-encoded cysteine up to the conserved J-encoded phenylalanine. The earlier analysis of 450 to 750 of the donors excluded any sequence lacking an unambiguous match to a single V gene segment. An earlier analysis of some 500 of the donors classified V segments as functional when productive rearrangements were above 56.7% and as segregating when the standard deviation between donors was above 5%. To diagnose cytomegalovirus status from the catalog of TCR beta chain sequences, a statistical classification framework was built. In a later analysis, TCR nucleotide sequences were compared against IMGT/GENE-DB human TR gene sequences so that V and J genes could be assigned. A later analysis assigned CDR3 sequences and most-parsimonious VDJ recombination scenarios with the TCRdist pipeline. In a later analysis, each TCR beta chain was defined by its CDR3 amino acid sequence together with its V-gene family, and reads without a unique V-gene family were excluded. In a later analysis, fewer than 650 highly shared, low-generation-probability nucleotide sequences were removed to address suspected cross-contamination and a sequencing artifact. In a later analysis, a clonal expansion index was calculated for each public chain from normalized within-repertoire ranks of inferred template counts. In a later analysis, generation probabilities were computed using a VDJ recombination model fitted to out-of-frame rearrangements, and the results were checked against IGoR. Hypergeometric tests were used in a later analysis to score TCR-TCR, TCR-HLA and TCR-CMV co-occurrence, with a repertoire-size bias correction applied to the TCR pairs. To estimate false discovery rates, a later analysis permuted the HLA or CMV assignments 20 times. In a later analysis, co-occurring TCRs were grouped using DBSCAN, and TCRdist sequence similarity was added for clustering within HLA-allele-positive subsets. Repertoires with fewer than 30,000 or more than 120,000 public chains, plus five repertoires with anomalous nucleotide sharing, were excluded from co-occurrence clustering. In its TCRdb copy, this immuneACCESS table keeps in-frame sequences only and misses some clones. Where compared with another copy, unresolved V genes explain less than half of these, and the others have no known cause. The D gene and trimming were derived from the DNA, and the V and J assignments and clone size from that table. The table for this sample lists some 140,000 clones; 65% to 80% of them were counted only once. The ten largest clonotypes hold 1.5% to 2% of the sample.

This TCR was recovered from a human donor in good health. The rearranged chain carries TRBV19 and TRBJ1-5, with the D gene too uncertain to name. The sample taken for sequencing was PBMCs. The CDR3 loop reads CASRTTPYSNQPQHF. The nucleotides are TGTGCCAGTAGAACGACACCGTATAGCAATCAGCCCCAGCATTTT. When the CDR3 is completed using the reference TRBV19 and TRBJ1-5 genes on either side, the full variable domain is DGGITQSPKYLFRKEGQNVTLSCEQNLNHDAMYWYRQDPGQGLRLIYYSQIVNDFQKGDIAEGYSVSREKKESFPLTVTSAQKNPTAFYLCASRTTPYSNQPQHFGDGTRLSIL.